The 2 T cell receptor beta chains listed next were all sequenced from one sample in a study of T-cell memory formation after mild COVID-19. Via MiXCR, TCRdb re-called the 5' RACE reads, giving one row per CDR3 protein. This table holds a few hundred thousand distinct CDR3 sequences, roughly 21% found once. Material: PBMCs or a T cell subset sorted from them (not recorded which). These TCRs come from an adult woman who had mild COVID-19 (a few samples of this study predate the infection). Cell type and time point are not known.

The chain combines TRBV19 with TRBJ1-4, with 9 nucleotides matching TRBD1. CDR1 is LNHDA and CDR2 is SQIVND in the germline V gene (reference sequence). The CDR3 runs 16 residues. After removal of 6 bases from V and 8 bases from J, the junction contained 13 bases not matched to a gene. The CDR3 region has the DNA TGTGCCAGTAGCAAGAGTTCGGGACAGGGCAACGAAAAACTGTTTTTT. This sequence encodes CASSKSSGQGNEKLFF.

The chain has TRBV9 and TRBJ2-5, with D perhaps matching TRBD1 or TRBD2 (5 bases each). The V gene lost 2 bases and the J gene lost 5 bases, with 10 bases spanning the gap. Germline-derived CDR1 and CDR2 are SGDLS and YYNGEE. The CDR3 runs to 13 residues. The CDR3 is CASSVAWGETQYF. The DNA for the CDR3 is TGTGCCAGCAGCGTGGCCTGGGGGGAGACCCAGTACTTC. Together with reference TRBV9 and TRBJ2-5, the CDR3 gives the full variable domain: DSGVTQTPKHLITATGQRVTLRCSPRSGDLSVYWYQQSLDQGLQFLIQYYNGEERAKGNILERFSAQQFPDLHSELNLSSLELGDSALYFCASSVAWGETQYFGPGTRLLVL.